This record concerns one TCR beta chain sequence. This record belongs to a study of blood T cell repertoires in COVID-19. Overall study context: The study drew acute and convalescent COVID-19 samples from the United States, Italy and Spain. T cells, B-cell-depleted T cells, or PBMCs supplied cDNA or gDNA.

In the authors' workflow: Reference gene primer amplification in the assay estimated nucleated cell counts. Libraries were prepared by immunoSEQ multiplex PCR; TCRdb keeps only in-frame clonotypes and omits some of them. V, J and clone size were drawn from that table, and D and trimming were deduced from the DNA. The sample contains approximately 170,000 clones, approximately 85% of which appear only once. Germline trimming cut 8 bases from V and 10 bases from J; bases unmatched to any gene: 16. CDR1 MNHNY and CDR2 SVGAGI come from the germline V gene (reference sequence). The CDR3 length is 16 residues.

Sequenced material: peripheral blood. This TCR came from a man aged 35-49 years who had recovered from COVID-19. This chain uses TRBV6-6 with TRBJ1-6; 8 nucleotides agree with TRBD1. The DNA of the CDR3 is TGTGCCAGCTCGTCGGGCAACAGGGGGTACACCTCACCCCTCCACTTT. This translates into CASSSGNRGYTSPLHF.